The 26 T cell receptor beta chains reported below all come from one sample, sequenced in a study of T cells after yellow fever vaccination. TCRdb ran MiXCR on the 5' RACE reads and lists one entry per CDR3 protein. This table holds approximately 510,000 distinct CDR3 sequences, around a fifth found once. The sample was PBMCs, taken roughly 20 days after the first yellow fever vaccination. The receptors originated from a man in his late teens or twenties who received the YFV17D yellow fever vaccine.

With regard to this clonotype: The DNA is left out, because the CDR3 cannot be placed on it with certainty; the CDR3 is given as TCRdb lists it. The V call is TRBV27, the J call TRBJ2-3; TRBD1, as called in the table, went unchecked against the DNA. Germline CDR1 MNHEY, CDR2 SMNVEV (reference sequence). Ends included, the CDR3 has 9 residues. The CDR3 region is CASSTSGLF.

This clonotype has more than one count but fewer than ten. The chain is built from TRBV5-1 and TRBJ1-2; D unresolved. In germline, CDR1 is SGHRS, CDR2 YFSETQ. The CDR3 has 12 residues. Trimming stripped 2 bases from V and 4 bases from J, with 6 bases between. CDR3 in amino acids: CASSFWGYGYTF. The CDR3 region has the DNA TGCGCCAGCAGCTTCTGGGGCTATGGCTACACCTTC.

This clonotype was picked up a small number of times. The chain carries TRBV2 and TRBJ2-3; 11 bases agree with TRBD2. Germline loops: CDR1 SNHLY, CDR2 FYNNEI. The CDR3 totals 15 residues. Trimming at V came to 7 bases and at J to 2 bases, leaving 5 bases not matched to a gene. CDR3 region: CASIQTSGVTDTQYF. CDR3 DNA: TGTGCCAGCATACAGACTAGCGGGGTCACAGATACGCAGTATTTT.

The table lists this clonotype with a few counts. This chain connects TRBV30 to TRBJ2-7; D is unresolved. Germline CDR1 is GTSNPN and CDR2 is SVGIG (reference sequence). Trimming took 2 bases from V and 2 from J, leaving 19 bases between them. This CDR3 spans 16 amino acids. The CDR3 reads CAWSFTLGRNPYEQYF. CDR3 bases: TGTGCCTGGAGTTTTACATTAGGACGGAACCCCTACGAGCAGTACTTC.

A few counts support this clonotype. V is TRBV12-3 or TRBV12-4 and J is TRBJ2-2; D might be TRBD2 (7 bases). There are 15 residues in the CDR3. The V gene lost 6 bases and the J gene lost 6 bases, with 17 bases spanning the gap. CDR3 sequence reads: CASRPPRGLAGELFF. As DNA, the CDR3 is TGTGCCAGCAGACCCCCGCGGGGGCTCGCCGGGGAGCTGTTTTTT.

The chain is built from TRBV20-1 and TRBJ1-5, with D unclear. Trimming removed 0 bases at V and 0 bases at J, with 9 bases between. The germline gives CDR1 DFQATT, CDR2 SNEGSKA (reference sequence). The CDR3 is made up of 15 amino acids. The chain's CDR3 is CSARDHGASNQPQHF. As DNA, the CDR3 is TGCAGTGCTAGAGATCATGGTGCTAGCAATCAGCCCCAGCATTTT.

This sequence joins TRBV5-1 and TRBJ2-1; TRBD2 matches at 12 bases. Germline-derived CDR1 and CDR2 are SGHRS and YFSETQ. V trimming: 4 bases; J trimming: 3 bases; junction bases outside the gene matches: 5. The CDR3 is 16 amino acids. In nucleotides, the CDR3 is TGCGCCAGCAGCAATAGGACTAGCGGGGACTACAATGAGCAGTTCTTC. Translated, it gives CASSNRTSGDYNEQFF.

The chain combines TRBV20-1 with TRBJ2-5; TRBD2 matches at 13 bases. CDR1 is DFQATT and CDR2 is SNEGSKA in the germline V gene (reference sequence). The CDR3 has 14 amino acids. J lost 5 bases, V lost 6 bases, and 6 bases had no gene match. The CDR3 DNA reads as TGCAGTGCAATGGGGACTAGCGGGGCGGAGACCCAGTACTTC. This gives the protein CSAMGTSGAETQYF.

The genes are TRBV5-1 and TRBJ1-6, with 9 bases lining up with TRBD1. Germline lookup yields CDR1 SGHRS and CDR2 YFSETQ. This CDR3 spans 14 amino acids. With V trimmed by 4 bases and J by 8 bases, 4 bases remained unmatched. CDR3 loop: CASSLRTGDSPLHF. As DNA, the CDR3 is TGCGCCAGCAGCCTACGGACAGGGGATTCACCCCTCCACTTT.

The chain is built from TRBV20-1 and TRBJ2-5; a possible D gene is TRBD2 (5 bases). Trimming shortened V by 6 bases and J by 5 bases, and 13 bases separated the two germline ends. CDR1 is DFQATT and CDR2 is SNEGSKA in the germline V gene (reference sequence). The CDR3 is made up of 12 amino acids. The CDR3 here is CSAQRSFETQYF. In DNA form, the CDR3 reads TGCAGTGCGCAGCGGAGTTTTGAGACCCAGTACTTC.

This clonotype was counted a few times. The chain carries TRBV5-1 and TRBJ2-3; D might be TRBD2 (5 bases). Germline loops: CDR1 SGHRS, CDR2 YFSETQ. CDR3 size: 14 residues. Trimming took off 5 bases at V and 5 bases at J, with 15 bases between the two ends. CDR3 residues: CASSPGSRVDTQYF. DNA of the CDR3: TGCGCCAGCAGTCCGGGGTCTCGAGTAGATACGCAGTATTTT.

This clonotype was detected only a few times. The genes are TRBV13 and TRBJ2-3; no reliable D call. Germline CDR1 is PRHDT and CDR2 is FYEKMQ (reference sequence). Trimming removed 4 bases at V and 6 bases at J, with 8 bases between. The CDR3 length is 12 residues. The CDR3 DNA follows: TGTGCCAGCAGCTCGGGCCTGGATACGCAGTATTTT. It yields the protein CASSSGLDTQYF.

Only a few counts were recorded for this clonotype. V usage is TRBV28 and J usage is TRBJ2-3; TRBD1 aligns across 11 bases. The CDR3 contains 14 residues. The J segment lost 4 bases and the V segment lost 6 bases, leaving 3 bases of the junction unmatched. CDR1 MDHEN and CDR2 SYDVKM come from the germline V gene. CDR3 protein: CASRTGQGADTQYF. The CDR3 bases are TGTGCCAGCAGGACGGGACAGGGGGCAGATACGCAGTATTTT.

The chain recombines TRBV18 with TRBJ2-1; the D gene could be TRBD1 or TRBD2 (5 bases each). Germline values: CDR1 KGHSH, CDR2 LQKENI. CDR3 length: 15 amino acids. V gave up 2 bases and J gave up 2 bases, with 10 bases separating them. The DNA for the CDR3 is TGTGCCAGCTCACCAATGGGGGACGCCTACAATGAGCAGTTCTTC. This encodes CASSPMGDAYNEQFF.

This clonotype occurred many times. V usage is TRBV4-2 and J usage is TRBJ1-4; D unresolved. V was trimmed by 0 bases and J by 10 bases, leaving 6 bases between them. Germline values: CDR1 LGHNA, CDR2 YNFKEQ. The CDR3 length is 12 residues. The CDR3 sequence: CASSQEGRKLFF. In nucleotides, the CDR3 is TGTGCCAGCAGCCAAGAAGGGCGAAAACTGTTTTTT.

The CDR3 coding sequence is TGTGCCAGCAGCGTCACAGGCACAGATACGCAGTATTTT. This codes for CASSVTGTDTQYF. J is TRBJ2-3 and V is TRBV9; no clear D. V shed 2 bases and J shed 1 base, with 5 bases lying between them. There are 13 residues in the CDR3. Looked up from germline, CDR1 is SGDLS and CDR2 is YYNGEE.

In its sample, this clonotype was seen many times. As DNA, the CDR3 is TGTGCCAGCAGTTTTGGCGGCGAGCAGTACTTC. Translated, it gives CASSFGGEQYF. The V gene is TRBV12-3 or TRBV12-4, the J gene TRBJ2-7; D not certain. CDR3 length: 11 amino acids. Trimming stripped 3 bases from V and 6 bases from J, with 6 bases between.

The chain uses TRBV20-1 and TRBJ2-7; D gene uncertain. There are 15 residues in the CDR3. The V end was cut by 0 bases, the J end by 0 bases, with 12 bases between. Germline V lookup: CDR1 DFQATT, CDR2 SNEGSKA (reference sequence). The CDR3 region is CSARDLETSSYEQYF. In nucleotides, the CDR3 is TGCAGTGCTAGAGATTTGGAGACCAGCTCCTACGAGCAGTACTTC.

The table lists this clonotype with a few counts. CDR3 protein: CASSFEIGGQGEAFF. The CDR3 DNA sequence: TGTGCCAGCAGCTTTGAGATCGGGGGGCAGGGTGAAGCTTTCTTT. The chain joins TRBV5-4 to TRBJ1-1; D possibly corresponds to TRBD1 (6 bases). Deletions cut 2 bases from V and 7 bases from J, with 18 bases between. CDR1 is SGHNT and CDR2 is YYREEE in the germline V gene (reference sequence). This CDR3 region has 15 residues.

This chain uses TRBV5-1 with TRBJ1-1; 7 positions agree with TRBD1. This CDR3 spans 14 amino acids. The V segment lost 6 bases and the J segment 3 bases; nucleotides outside the gene matches: 8. Germline V CDR1 and CDR2: SGHRS, YFSETQ. This chain's CDR3 is CASKEQGMDTEAFF. The CDR3 DNA reads TGCGCCAGCAAAGAACAGGGGATGGACACTGAAGCTTTCTTT.

This clonotype was observed a few times. The chain employs TRBV7-6 and TRBJ2-3; tentatively, D is TRBD1 or TRBD2 (5 bases each). Germline-derived CDR1 and CDR2 are SGHVS and FNYEAQ. The CDR3 covers 15 residues. Trimming stripped 3 bases from V and 4 bases from J, with 14 bases between. Here the CDR3 DNA reads TGTGCCAGCAGCTTCACGGGGCGCGGTCCAGATACGCAGTATTTT. Encoded protein: CASSFTGRGPDTQYF.

V usage is TRBV7-9 and J usage is TRBJ1-1, with D maybe TRBD1 (6 bases). The V gene lost 2 bases and the J gene lost 4 bases, with 17 bases spanning the gap. The CDR3 loop spans 16 amino acids. Germline loops: CDR1 SEHNR, CDR2 FQNEAQ (reference sequence). CDR3 in DNA: TGTGCCAGCAGCTTACCGGCAGGGGTTTGGAGCACTGAAGCTTTCTTT. Amino acids: CASSLPAGVWSTEAFF.

The genes are TRBV9 and TRBJ2-7, with TRBD1 identical over 8 bases. The CDR3 spans 15 residues. The V gene end was trimmed by 3 bases and the J gene end by 3 bases; junction bases not matched to a gene: 8. Germline CDR1 SGDLS, CDR2 YYNGEE. In nucleotides, the CDR3 is TGTGCCAGCAGCGCTTCCGGGACAGGACACTACGAGCAGTACTTC. Protein sequence: CASSASGTGHYEQYF.

The sample holds a few counts of this clonotype. The chain links TRBV10-3 to TRBJ2-6; either TRBD1 or TRBD2 may fit D (6 bases each). Germline lookup yields CDR1 ENHRY and CDR2 SYGVKD. The CDR3 is made up of 15 amino acids. Trimming removed 4 bases from V and 7 bases from J, with 14 bases in between. Written as DNA, the CDR3 is TGTGCCATCAGTGTAGGCGGGGACAACGCCAACGTCCTGACTTTC. This encodes CAISVGGDNANVLTF.

This clonotype was seen a few times. The J gene is TRBJ2-2, the V gene TRBV12-5; D is uncertain. The ends were cut back, 1 base at V and 7 bases at J, with 7 bases in the middle. This CDR3 contains 13 residues. Germline values: CDR1 LGHNT, CDR2 FRNRAP. CDR3 bases: TGTGCTAGTGGTTTGGAGTGGGGCGGGGAGCTGTTTTTT. This translates into CASGLEWGGELFF.

This clonotype was observed a handful of times. V is TRBV7-3 and J is TRBJ2-3; D unclear. The germline V and J ends were trimmed by 1 base and 3 bases, with 8 bases remaining between them. This CDR3 has 14 amino acids. Per the germline V gene, CDR1 is SGHTA and CDR2 is FQGTGA. The CDR3 region has the DNA TGTGCCAGCAGCTTAATGGGCAGTACAGATACGCAGTATTTT. The encoded protein is CASSLMGSTDTQYF.